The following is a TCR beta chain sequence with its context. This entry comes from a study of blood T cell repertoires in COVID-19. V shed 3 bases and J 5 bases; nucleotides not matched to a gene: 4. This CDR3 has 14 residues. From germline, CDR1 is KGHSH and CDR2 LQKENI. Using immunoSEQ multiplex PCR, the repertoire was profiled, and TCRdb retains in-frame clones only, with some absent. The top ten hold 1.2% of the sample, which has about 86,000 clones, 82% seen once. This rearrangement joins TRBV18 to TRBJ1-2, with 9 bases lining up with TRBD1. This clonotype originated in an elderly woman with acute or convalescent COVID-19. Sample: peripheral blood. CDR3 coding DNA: TGTGCCAGCTCACCGGGACAGGGATCGTATGGCTACACCTTC. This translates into CASSPGQGSYGYTF.